Below are 18 T cell receptor beta chains sequenced from a single sample in a study of blood T cell repertoires in COVID-19. Assay used: immunoSEQ multiplex PCR; TCRdb lists only in-frame clones, some missing. The sample shows roughly 160,000 clones, about 88% of them seen only once. Sequences were obtained from peripheral blood. All receptors derive from a man aged 55-75 years with COVID-19, enrolled during active disease.

This chain uses TRBV5-5 with TRBJ1-4, with TRBD1 matching over 10 bases. Germline CDR1 and CDR2: SGHKS and YYEKEE (reference sequence). CDR3 size: 14 residues. V gave up 7 bases and J gave up 8 bases; unmatched junction bases: 8. CDR3 residues: CASRRDRGYEKLFF. The CDR3 DNA follows: TGTGCCAGCCGTCGGGACAGGGGTTACGAAAAACTGTTTTTT. The full variable domain, in which reference TRBV5-5 and TRBJ1-4 provide the parts outside the CDR3, is DAGVTQSPTHLIKTRGQQVTLRCSPISGHKSVSWYQQVLGQGPQFIFQYYEKEERGRGNFPDRFSARQFPNYSSELNVNALLLGDSALYLCASRRDRGYEKLFFGSGTQLSVL.

The chain combines TRBV5-8 with TRBJ2-1, with 9 bases lining up with TRBD2. This CDR3 comprises 16 residues. CDR1 SGHTS and CDR2 YDEGEE come from the germline V gene. With V trimmed by 7 bases and J by 1 base, 9 bases remained unmatched. The CDR3: CASVQGSGRSYNEQFF. CDR3 bases: TGTGCCAGCGTTCAAGGGAGCGGGAGGTCCTACAATGAGCAGTTCTTC.

The chain carries TRBV20-1 and TRBJ2-7; TRBD2 might be the D (5 bases). V gave up 5 bases and J gave up 4 bases, with 9 bases separating them. From germline, CDR1 is DFQATT and CDR2 SNEGSKA (reference sequence). The CDR3 has 11 amino acids. The CDR3 nucleotides read TGCAGTGCTCCAACGGGGTACGAGCAGTACTTC. Residues: CSAPTGYEQYF.

V gene TRBV20-1 combines with J gene TRBJ1-1, with TRBD1 matching over 7 bases. From germline, CDR1 is DFQATT and CDR2 SNEGSKA (reference sequence). V was clipped by 3 bases and J by 1 base; unmatched bases: 11. The CDR3 is 16 amino acids. The CDR3 region is CSASGTGDSRNTEAFF. DNA for the CDR3: TGCAGTGCTAGTGGAACCGGGGACAGCAGGAACACTGAAGCTTTCTTT.

The chain has TRBV5-1 and TRBJ1-1, with unresolved D. The CDR3 totals 14 residues. Trimming took off 0 bases at V and 2 bases at J, with 8 bases between the two ends. Germline values: CDR1 SGHRS, CDR2 YFSETQ. The CDR3 region has the DNA TGCGCCAGCAGCTTGGAACCGGTCAACACTGAAGCTTTCTTT. Its translation is CASSLEPVNTEAFF.

The chain couples TRBV11-2 to TRBJ1-5; unclear D gene. With 4 bases removed from V and 1 base from J, the gap between germline ends came to 5 bases. The CDR3 runs 13 residues. The germline V gene has CDR1 SGHAT and CDR2 FQNNGV. The CDR3 sequence: CASSSRSNQPQHF. In DNA, the CDR3 is TGTGCCAGCAGCTCGAGAAGCAATCAGCCCCAGCATTTT.

About this clone itself: Other DNA sequences in the sample encode the same CDR3. The chain employs TRBV18 and TRBJ1-4, with 9 bases matching TRBD1. CDR3 length: 15 amino acids. Germline V gene data show CDR1 as KGHSH and CDR2 as LQKENI. Germline trimming cut 2 bases from V and 3 bases from J; bases unmatched to any gene: 1. The CDR3 protein is CASSPGQGPNEKLFF. The CDR3 region has the DNA TGTGCCAGCTCACCAGGACAGGGGCCTAATGAAAAACTGTTTTTT.

The V call is TRBV29-1, the J call TRBJ1-1; D is unclear. V was cut by 4 bases and J by 0 bases, with 6 bases left in between. Looked up from germline, CDR1 is SQVTM and CDR2 is ANQGSEA. This CDR3 is built from 12 residues. The CDR3 coding sequence is TGCAGCGTTGGCGAAATGAACACTGAAGCTTTCTTT. Its protein is CSVGEMNTEAFF.

The V and J genes are TRBV18 and TRBJ2-1; D remains unclear. Between the trimmed V and J ends, which lost 0 bases and 7 bases, there was a span of 13 bases. This CDR3 is 15 amino acids long. Germline V gene data show CDR1 as KGHSH and CDR2 as LQKENI. CDR3 sequence (DNA): TGTGCCAGCTCACCACCTGCATACAGTAGGAATGAGCAGTTCTTC. Amino acids: CASSPPAYSRNEQFF.

Only a few counts were recorded for this clone. The CDR3 nucleotides are TGTGCCAGCAGCCCCCCGGGGGGCAGGGGCCGCACTGAAGCTTTCTTT. Its translation is CASSPPGGRGRTEAFF. This sequence joins TRBV7-2 and TRBJ1-1, with TRBD1 as a possible D gene (6 bases). The CDR3 consists of 16 residues. Trimming pared 5 bases from V and 4 bases from J, leaving 20 bases between. CDR1 SGHTA and CDR2 FQGNSA come from the germline V gene.

This rearrangement joins TRBV27 to TRBJ1-2; 7 nucleotides agree with TRBD1. Germline trimming cut 3 bases from V and 7 bases from J; bases unmatched to any gene: 5. Germline values: CDR1 MNHEY, CDR2 SMNVEV (reference sequence). The CDR3 consists of 13 residues. The CDR3 here is CASSFRGQVGYTF. The DNA of the CDR3 is TGTGCCAGCAGTTTTAGGGGGCAAGTTGGCTACACCTTC.

The chain is built from TRBV24-1 and TRBJ2-1; TRBD2 matches at 12 bases. The CDR3 contains 16 residues. Germline CDR1 and CDR2: KGHDR and SFDVKD. V lost 2 bases and J lost 7; bases outside the gene matches: 5. The DNA of the CDR3 is TGTGCCACCAGTGATTCCCTAGCGGGGGGGGCGAATGAGCAGTTCTTC. Encoded protein: CATSDSLAGGANEQFF.

V gene TRBV27 combines with J gene TRBJ2-2, with D maybe TRBD2 (6 bases). CDR1 is MNHEY and CDR2 is SMNVEV in the germline V gene (reference sequence). CDR3 size: 14 residues. Trimming removed 7 bases from V and 6 bases from J, with 15 bases in between. The CDR3 here is CASNSRTGAGELFF. The CDR3 DNA reads as TGTGCCAGCAATTCTCGGACGGGGGCCGGGGAGCTGTTTTTT.

This chain links TRBV27 with TRBJ2-5; maybe TRBD1 (6 bases). The CDR3 is made up of 12 amino acids. Trimming removed 6 bases at V and 3 bases at J, with 8 bases between. The germline V gene encodes CDR1 MNHEY and CDR2 SMNVEV (reference sequence). DNA of the CDR3: TGTGCCAGCAGCCAGGGGAAAGAGACCCAGTACTTC. It specifies CASSQGKETQYF.

The chain combines TRBV20-1 with TRBJ1-2, with D hard to call. The CDR3 sequence is 13 residues long. Germline CDR1 reads DFQATT; CDR2 reads SNEGSKA (reference sequence). Trimming pared 3 bases from V and 0 bases from J, leaving 8 bases between. Here the CDR3 reads CSASGSPNYGYTF. The DNA of the CDR3 is TGCAGTGCTAGTGGGAGTCCTAACTATGGCTACACCTTC.

This chain uses TRBV12-3 or TRBV12-4 with TRBJ1-5; D gene uncertain. V dropped 8 bases and J dropped 4 bases, with 12 bases sitting between them. The CDR3 runs 13 residues. CDR3 sequence reads: CASGWGENQPQHF. The CDR3, as DNA: TGTGCCAGCGGTTGGGGAGAAAATCAGCCCCAGCATTTT.

The chain's CDR3 is CASSSQGDRVEKLFF. In DNA form, the CDR3 reads TGTGCCAGCAGCTCCCAAGGGGACAGGGTTGAAAAACTGTTTTTT. The chain recombines TRBV7-3 with TRBJ1-4; 9 nucleotides match TRBD1. The CDR3 has 15 amino acids. Germline CDR1 and CDR2: SGHTA and FQGTGA. V was pared by 4 bases and J by 7 bases, with 7 bases of the junction left unmatched.

This clone was found a few times. The rearrangement uses TRBV6-4 and TRBJ2-3, with TRBD2 matching 11 bases. After removal of 2 bases from V and 2 bases from J, the junction contained 3 bases not matched to a gene. The germline V gene has CDR1 MRHNA and CDR2 SNTAGT. CDR3 length: 16 amino acids. CDR3 DNA: TGTGCCAGCAGTGACATTAGCGGGAGGGCCACAGATACGCAGTATTTT. This encodes CASSDISGRATDTQYF.